This entry lists 23 T cell receptor beta chains sequenced from one sample in a study of blood T cell repertoires in COVID-19. Produced via immunoSEQ multiplex PCR; TCRdb's table is partial and in-frame only. The data show about 150,000 clones, approximately 73% seen once. Sample: peripheral blood. These receptor sequences come from a man in his sixties with acute or convalescent COVID-19.

This chain uses TRBV18 with TRBJ2-7; the match to TRBD2 covers 9 bases. Germline V gene sequence: CDR1 KGHSH, CDR2 LQKENI. V lost 5 bases to trimming and J lost 1 base; unmatched junction nucleotides: 9. This CDR3 contains 16 residues. CDR3 DNA sequence: TGTGCCAGCTCATCTACGACTAGCGGATATTCCTACGAGCAGTACTTC. The encoded protein is CASSSTTSGYSYEQYF. The entire variable domain, with the rest obtained from reference TRBV18 and TRBJ2-7, is as follows: NAGVMQNPRHLVRRRGQEARLRCSPMKGHSHVYWYRQLPEEGLKFMVYLQKENIIDESGMPKERFSAEFPKEGPSILRIQQVVRGDSAAYFCASSSTTSGYSYEQYFGPGTRLTVT.

The chain joins TRBV3-1 (or the pseudogene TRBV3-2) to TRBJ1-2; no firm D call. The CDR3 consists of 15 residues. The germline V gene has CDR1 LGHDT and CDR2 YNNKEL (reference sequence). The V end was cut by 4 bases, the J end by 5 bases, with 17 bases between. The CDR3 DNA reads as TGTGCCAGCAGCCCAACGCGGTCGGACTATTATGGCTACACCTTC. This gives the protein CASSPTRSDYYGYTF.

J is TRBJ2-3 and V is TRBV28; D gene uncertain. CDR1 is MDHEN and CDR2 is SYDVKM in the germline V gene. V shed 2 bases and J shed 0 bases, with 6 bases lying between them. The CDR3 loop spans 14 amino acids. For the CDR3, the DNA is TGTGCCAGCAGTTTAGTAGAGAGCACAGATACGCAGTATTTT. Translated, it gives CASSLVESTDTQYF.

In DNA form, the CDR3 reads TGTGCCAGCACCGGGACTAGCGGGAGGGCCCGGGAGACCCAGTACTTC. Translation gives CASTGTSGRARETQYF. The chain has TRBV2 and TRBJ2-5, with 16 bases fitting TRBD2. Trimming at V came to 7 bases and at J to 5 bases, leaving 7 bases not matched to a gene. The CDR3 covers 16 residues. CDR1 and CDR2 (germline): SNHLY, FYNNEI.

V and J are TRBV6-1 and TRBJ2-7; D is perhaps TRBD1 (5 bases). Trimming removed 3 bases from V and 6 bases from J, with 12 bases in between. The CDR3 is 13 amino acids. CDR1 is MNHNS and CDR2 is SASEGT in the germline V gene. CDR3 residues: CASSEQQVGEQYF. In DNA form, the CDR3 reads TGTGCCAGCAGTGAGCAACAGGTAGGCGAGCAGTACTTC.

The rearrangement uses TRBV6-5 and TRBJ2-7; TRBD2 aligns across 8 bases. J lost 0 bases, V lost 11 bases, and 6 bases had no gene match. This CDR3 contains 13 residues. CDR1 and CDR2 (germline): MNHEY, SVGAGI. Here the CDR3 reads CAQAAGVSYEQYF. The CDR3 region has the DNA TGTGCCCAGGCAGCGGGGGTCTCCTACGAGCAGTACTTC.

This clone was counted a single time. The V and J genes are TRBV18 and TRBJ2-1, with TRBD2 matching 9 bases. This CDR3 is built from 16 residues. Germline V gene data show CDR1 as KGHSH and CDR2 as LQKENI. V lost 3 bases and J lost 3; bases outside the gene matches: 6. CDR3 loop: CASSPFSSGSYNEQFF. In nucleotides, the CDR3 is TGTGCCAGCTCACCGTTTAGTAGCGGGAGCTACAATGAGCAGTTCTTC. The full variable domain, with the rest looked up from reference TRBV18 and TRBJ2-1, is NAGVMQNPRHLVRRRGQEARLRCSPMKGHSHVYWYRQLPEEGLKFMVYLQKENIIDESGMPKERFSAEFPKEGPSILRIQQVVRGDSAAYFCASSPFSSGSYNEQFFGPGTRLTVL.

This chain uses TRBV14 with TRBJ1-2, with a weak D call TRBD1 (6 bases). Germline V lookup: CDR1 SGHDN, CDR2 FVKESK. V was trimmed by 3 bases and J by 7 bases, leaving 15 bases between them. This CDR3 has 14 residues. CDR3 nucleotide sequence: TGTGCCAGCAGCCATAGCGGGGGGGCTTTTGGCTACACCTTC. Residues: CASSHSGGAFGYTF.

The CDR3 bases are TGTGCCAGTAGTGAGATGATGGGACAGGGGGCATTGTACTATGGCTACACCTTC. Residues: CASSEMMGQGALYYGYTF. The V call is TRBV19, the J call TRBJ1-2, with 12 bases aligning to TRBD1. CDR3 size: 18 residues. Germline V gene data show CDR1 as LNHDA and CDR2 as SQIVND (reference sequence). Trimming removed 5 bases from V and 3 bases from J; junction bases left unmatched: 13.

The V call is TRBV9, the J call TRBJ2-1, with unresolved D. The CDR3 has 17 amino acids. V gave up 3 bases and J gave up 1 base, with 17 bases separating them. Germline lookup yields CDR1 SGDLS and CDR2 YYNGEE. CDR3 nucleotide sequence: TGTGCCAGCAGCGGATCCGAGAGGTTTGGGTCCTACAATGAGCAGTTCTTC. It codes for CASSGSERFGSYNEQFF.

The chain is built from TRBV4-2 and TRBJ2-7; TRBD1 aligns across 10 bases. Germline V lookup: CDR1 LGHNA, CDR2 YNFKEQ. CDR3 length equals 17 residues. The junction had 17 bases not matched to a gene; V was cut back by 6 bases and J by 6 bases. The CDR3 DNA sequence: TGTGCCAGCAGTATCTCCGCACCGGGACAGGGGTCCCCCGAGCAGTACTTC. Translating gives CASSISAPGQGSPEQYF.

The rearrangement uses TRBV18 and TRBJ1-1; D is perhaps TRBD1 (5 bases). V gave up 0 bases and J gave up 1 base, with 12 bases separating them. Germline assignment: CDR1 KGHSH and CDR2 LQKENI. The CDR3 has 16 amino acids. The CDR3, as DNA: TGTGCCAGCTCACCACCGAATCCCGGACAGAACACTGAAGCTTTCTTT. Translated: CASSPPNPGQNTEAFF.

The chain has TRBV3-1 (or the pseudogene TRBV3-2) and TRBJ2-3; 8 bases are a match to TRBD2. From germline, CDR1 is LGHDT and CDR2 YNNKEL (reference sequence). The CDR3 loop spans 21 amino acids. V dropped 0 bases and J dropped 0; count of bases not matched to a gene: 17. CDR3 sequence (DNA): TGTGCCAGCAGCCAAGACCCTTTTCTGAGCGGGAGAGGCCGGAGCACAGATACGCAGTATTTT. It specifies CASSQDPFLSGRGRSTDTQYF.

V is TRBV19 and J is TRBJ2-3; possibly TRBD1 for D (5 bases). The CDR3 is 15 residues long. Trimming cost V 5 bases and J 0 bases, with 12 bases left between them. Germline V lookup: CDR1 LNHDA, CDR2 SQIVND (reference sequence). CDR3 DNA: TGTGCCAGTAGTCCAGGACACCCTAGCACAGATACGCAGTATTTT. This codes for CASSPGHPSTDTQYF.

This clone was seen repeatedly, ten times or more. The chain employs TRBV4-1 and TRBJ2-1, with D tentatively TRBD2 (5 bases). This CDR3 region has 13 residues. Germline values: CDR1 MGHRA, CDR2 YSYEKL. V dropped 1 base and J dropped 6 bases, with 7 bases sitting between them. The CDR3 region is CASSQGTFNEQFF. The CDR3 coding sequence is TGCGCCAGCAGCCAAGGGACTTTCAATGAGCAGTTCTTC.

The chain carries TRBV5-5 and TRBJ2-7; TRBD2 agrees at 8 bases. From germline, CDR1 is SGHKS and CDR2 YYEKEE (reference sequence). CDR3 length equals 15 residues. V lost 1 base and J lost 0; bases outside the gene matches: 3. The CDR3: CASSLSGGVSYEQYF. Written as DNA, the CDR3 is TGTGCCAGCAGCTTGTCGGGAGGGGTCTCCTACGAGCAGTACTTC.

The chain employs TRBV14 and TRBJ2-1; 7 positions match TRBD2. Germline V gene data show CDR1 as SGHDN and CDR2 as FVKESK. Germline trimming cut 1 base from V and 5 bases from J; bases unmatched to any gene: 5. There are 15 residues in the CDR3. CDR3 sequence (DNA): TGTGCCAGCAGCCAAGCAAGCGGGAAGAACAATGAGCAGTTCTTC. It is translated as CASSQASGKNNEQFF.

The gene calls are TRBV7-2 and TRBJ2-1, with a weak D call TRBD2 (6 bases). Germline V gives CDR1 SGHTA, CDR2 FQGNSA. The CDR3 totals 13 residues. The ends were cut back, 3 bases at V and 9 bases at J, with 12 bases in the middle. CDR3 region: CASSFGLASEQFF. The CDR3 nucleotides read TGTGCCAGCAGCTTCGGGCTAGCGTCTGAGCAGTTCTTC.

The rearrangement links TRBV7-9 to TRBJ2-3, with TRBD2 identical over 12 bases. The CDR3 consists of 15 residues. V was pared by 5 bases and J by 8 bases, with 8 bases of the junction left unmatched. Germline CDR1 SEHNR, CDR2 FQNEAQ (reference sequence). CDR3: CASSNTSGRLGTQYF. CDR3 nucleotides: TGTGCCAGCAGCAATACTAGCGGGAGGTTAGGTACGCAGTATTTT.

Here the CDR3 DNA reads TGTGCCAGCAGCTTAGACAGGGAGGCGCAGTATTTT. Its translation: CASSLDREAQYF. The chain has TRBV11-2 and TRBJ2-3; possibly TRBD2 for D (6 bases). This CDR3 has 12 residues. Trimming took off 0 bases at V and 10 bases at J, with 8 bases between the two ends. The germline CDR1 and CDR2 sequences are SGHAT and FQNNGV.

This clone was seen more than once but under ten times. The chain recombines TRBV7-2 with TRBJ1-2; perhaps TRBD1 as D (5 bases). Trimming took 0 bases from V and 3 from J, leaving 14 bases between them. CDR3 length: 16 residues. The germline V gene encodes CDR1 SGHTA and CDR2 FQGNSA. CDR3 coding DNA: TGTGCCAGCAGCTTAGCATCAGGGTCCCCTTACTATGGCTACACCTTC. Its translation is CASSLASGSPYYGYTF.

The rearrangement links TRBV18 to TRBJ2-5; D gene unclear. CDR1 KGHSH and CDR2 LQKENI come from the germline V gene. There are 14 residues in the CDR3. V was pared by 0 bases and J by 3 bases, with 8 bases between. The CDR3 DNA is TGTGCCAGCTCACCACCGGAGCTAAAAGAGACCCAGTACTTC. Its protein is CASSPPELKETQYF.

This sequence joins TRBV28 and TRBJ2-7, with 13 bases lining up with TRBD2. V gave up 3 bases and J gave up 5 bases; unmatched junction bases: 13. CDR1 MDHEN and CDR2 SYDVKM come from the germline V gene. The CDR3 totals 18 residues. For the CDR3, the DNA is TGTGCCAGCAGTTTCACCACCCCTATCGGGACTAGCGGGGACGAGCAGTACTTC. It yields the protein CASSFTTPIGTSGDEQYF.